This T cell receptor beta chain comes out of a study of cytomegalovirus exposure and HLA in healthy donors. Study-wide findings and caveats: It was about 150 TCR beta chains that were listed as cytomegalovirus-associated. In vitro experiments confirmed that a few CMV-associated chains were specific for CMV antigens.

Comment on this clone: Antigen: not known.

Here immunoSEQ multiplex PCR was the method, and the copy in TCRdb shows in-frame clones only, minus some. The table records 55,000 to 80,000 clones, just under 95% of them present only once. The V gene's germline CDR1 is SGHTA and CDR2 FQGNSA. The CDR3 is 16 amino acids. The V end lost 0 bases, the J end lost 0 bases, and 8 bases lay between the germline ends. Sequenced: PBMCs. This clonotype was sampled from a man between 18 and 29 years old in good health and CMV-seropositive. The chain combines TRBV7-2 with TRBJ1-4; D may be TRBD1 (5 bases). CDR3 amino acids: CASSLARGSTNEKLFF. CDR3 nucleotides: TGTGCCAGCAGCTTAGCGCGGGGCTCAACTAATGAAAAACTGTTTTTT.